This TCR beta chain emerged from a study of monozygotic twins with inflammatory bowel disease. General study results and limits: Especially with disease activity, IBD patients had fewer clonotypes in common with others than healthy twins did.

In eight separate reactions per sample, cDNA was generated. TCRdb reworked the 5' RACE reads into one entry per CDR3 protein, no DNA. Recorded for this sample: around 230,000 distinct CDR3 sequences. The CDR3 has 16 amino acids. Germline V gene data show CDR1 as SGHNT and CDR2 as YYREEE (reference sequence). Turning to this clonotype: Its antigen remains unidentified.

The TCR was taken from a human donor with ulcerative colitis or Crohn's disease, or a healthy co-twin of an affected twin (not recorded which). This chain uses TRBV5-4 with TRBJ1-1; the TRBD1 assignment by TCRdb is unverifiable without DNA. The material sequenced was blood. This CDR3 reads CASSLFPDSENTEAFF.